These T cell receptor beta chains were read from a single sample in a study of OX40 agonist ivuxolimab in advanced cancers. Profiled with immunoSEQ multiplex PCR; TCRdb holds only in-frame clones, not every one. The sample has approximately 120,000 clones, around 90% seen once. This material consisted of CD4+ or CD8+ T cells sorted from blood, taken in a trial of the OX40 agonist ivuxolimab. The receptors derive from an adult with an advanced solid tumor such as melanoma, head and neck, liver or kidney cancer. The CDR3 runs from the conserved cysteine through the conserved F or W. Where a row states a size, it is once, few, many or the class of an expanded clone; other rows omit it.

J gene | V gene | clone size | CDR3 protein
TRBJ1-2 | TRBV28 | NA | CASSPVGQKTNYGYTF
TRBJ2-7 | TRBV5-6 | NA | CASSLVGTPTYEQYF
TRBJ2-1 | TRBV29-1 | NA | CSVVAGNNEQFF
TRBJ1-2 | TRBV10-2 | NA | CASSENWGKDGYTF
TRBJ2-7 | TRBV9 | NA | CASSEGTVSYEQYF
TRBJ1-2 | TRBV6-5 | NA | CASSSTAYNYGYTF
TRBJ1-1 | TRBV28 | NA | CASSSLSGRMNTEAFF
TRBJ2-7 | TRBV11-2 | NA | CASSLSALVEQYF
TRBJ2-5 | TRBV2 | NA | CASSEVRQETQYF
TRBJ2-7 | TRBV6-1 | NA | CASSEASRGYSYEQYF
TRBJ2-7 | TRBV5-4 | NA | CASSFHGGLDEQYF
TRBJ1-1 | TRBV27 | NA | CASSLIAGTTEAFF
TRBJ1-3 | TRBV28 | NA | CASSPHSGGSGNTIYF
TRBJ2-3 | TRBV9 | NA | CASSVRREAGDTQYF
TRBJ2-1 | TRBV12-5 | NA | CASGLVRGAQTFYNEQFF
TRBJ1-3 | TRBV5-1 | NA | CASSPTGVFGNTIYF
TRBJ2-5 | TRBV27 | once | CASSWDRAQETQYF
TRBJ2-3 | TRBV11-2 | NA | CASSLRQGADTQYF
TRBJ1-1 | TRBV18 | NA | CASSPGLLNTEAFF
TRBJ1-6 | TRBV7-9 | NA | CASSLEGAGSPLHF
TRBJ1-1 | TRBV4-2 | NA | CASSRTLQGGTEAFF
TRBJ1-5 | TRBV7-8 | NA | CASSLSWGREPQHF
TRBJ2-1 | TRBV7-9 | NA | CASSLPGTSYNEQFF
TRBJ1-2 | TRBV4-1 | NA | CASSQNTGVVYGYTF
TRBJ2-2 | TRBV6-5 | few | CASSGRVNTGELFF
TRBJ2-3 | TRBV27 | NA | CASSNTPGLAGYTDTQYF
TRBJ2-5 | TRBV7-9 | NA | CASSRGTEQETQYF
TRBJ2-3 | TRBV7-3 | NA | CASSTSGTSTDTQYF
TRBJ2-1 | TRBV9 | NA | CASSFNLGTSGSREQFF
TRBJ2-7 | TRBV9 | NA | CASSEGQGYYEQYF
TRBJ2-5 | TRBV6-1 | NA | CASSQTGTEETQYF
TRBJ1-1 | TRBV12-5 | NA | CATPVGQSNTEAFF
TRBJ2-2 | TRBV10-3 | NA | CAIRPSSGRETGELFF
TRBJ2-5 | TRBV7-2 | NA | CASSLAVGTQYF
TRBJ2-7 | TRBV5-1 | NA | CASSWAGLAGSGEQYF
TRBJ1-4 | TRBV7-2 | NA | CASSQSGRQNEKLFF
TRBJ1-4 | TRBV5-8 | NA | CASSLGTGRTNEKLFF
TRBJ2-2 | TRBV4-3 | NA | CASSQEAGQGADTGELFF
TRBJ1-1 | TRBV18 | NA | CASSPATGGRGTEAFF
TRBJ1-2 | TRBV30 | few | CAWSNQRSYGYTF
TRBJ1-2 | TRBV25-1 | NA | CASSEQGGYGYTF
TRBJ1-5 | TRBV27 | NA | CASSSIKDRNQPQHF
TRBJ1-5 | TRBV5-4 | NA | CASSLAGGGQPQHF
TRBJ2-5 | TRBV18 | NA | CASSPPGTGTQETQYF
TRBJ2-5 | TRBV18 | NA | CASSPGTGAQETQYF
TRBJ1-1 | TRBV5-6 | NA | CASSLTGMNTEAFF
TRBJ1-5 | TRBV5-5 | NA | CASSSDRGLGQPQHF
TRBJ2-7 | TRBV28 | NA | CASTARREPTYEQYF
TRBJ2-2 | TRBV14 | NA | CASSKRTPNTGELFF
TRBJ1-2 | TRBV5-6 | NA | CASSSPLRMGGVTNYGYTF
TRBJ2-2 | TRBV7-9 | NA | CASSPGQGSTGELFF
TRBJ2-2 | TRBV5-1 | NA | CASFISGGPVTGELFF
TRBJ1-1 | TRBV5-1 | NA | CASSFGGWSTEAFF
TRBJ1-4 | TRBV7-2 | NA | CASSPLGSWELFF
TRBJ2-3 | TRBV29-1 | NA | CSVDWPSPDTQYF
NA | TRBV19 | NA | CASSIGQDYEQYF
TRBJ2-7 | TRBV13 | NA | CASSFGQHYEQYF
TRBJ1-2 | TRBV27 | NA | CASSPGVGYTF
TRBJ2-1 | TRBV9 | NA | CASSVVGGSFNEQFF
TRBJ1-6 | TRBV18 | NA | CASSPRAVSKLGDSPLHF